Described below is a single T cell receptor (beta chain) sequence and its context. The sample originates from a study of cytomegalovirus exposure and HLA in healthy donors. PCR amplification relied on 60 Vbeta primers (plus 13 Jbeta primers). The repertoire was sequenced with immunoSEQ multiplex PCR; TCRdb's copy has only in-frame clones and lacks some. The table records roughly 160,000 clones, approximately 70% of them present only once. Looked up from germline, CDR1 is SGHDT and CDR2 is YYEEEE. This CDR3 spans 15 amino acids. V lost 2 bases and J lost 1; bases outside the gene matches: 5. The source of this sequence is a woman aged 18-29 years in good health and CMV-seropositive. The chain couples TRBV5-6 to TRBJ1-1; 7 bases agree with TRBD1. Sequencing input: PBMCs. CDR3 region: CASSFSGTANTEAFF. The CDR3 nucleotides read TGTGCCAGCAGCTTTTCCGGGACAGCGAACACTGAAGCTTTCTTT.